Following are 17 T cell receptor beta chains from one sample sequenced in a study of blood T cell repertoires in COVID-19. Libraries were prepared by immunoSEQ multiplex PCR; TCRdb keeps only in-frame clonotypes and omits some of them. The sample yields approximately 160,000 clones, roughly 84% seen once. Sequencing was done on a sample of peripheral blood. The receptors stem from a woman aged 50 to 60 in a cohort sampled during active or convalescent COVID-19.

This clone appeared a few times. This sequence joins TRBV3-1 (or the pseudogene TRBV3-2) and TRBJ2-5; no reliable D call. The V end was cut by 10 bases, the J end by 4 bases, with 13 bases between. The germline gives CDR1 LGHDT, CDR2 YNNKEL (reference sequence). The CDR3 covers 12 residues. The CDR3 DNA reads TGTGCCACTACCGCTCCCCGAGAGACCCAGTACTTC. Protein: CATTAPRETQYF.

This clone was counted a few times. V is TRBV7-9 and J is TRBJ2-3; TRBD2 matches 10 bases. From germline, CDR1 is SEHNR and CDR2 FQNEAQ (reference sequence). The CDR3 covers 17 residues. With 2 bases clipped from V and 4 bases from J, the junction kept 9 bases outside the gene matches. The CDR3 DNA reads TGTGCCAGCAGCTTAATAGGAGCGGGGGGGCACGCAGATACGCAGTATTTT. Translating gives CASSLIGAGGHADTQYF.

The CDR3 DNA reads TGCGCCAGCCGCCTCGAGGACGAGCAGTACTTC. Protein product: CASRLEDEQYF. The chain carries TRBV5-1 and TRBJ2-7; no clear D. This CDR3 comprises 11 residues. The germline V gene encodes CDR1 SGHRS and CDR2 YFSETQ. The V end was cut by 7 bases, the J end by 5 bases, with 10 bases between. The full variable domain, rest sourced from reference TRBV5-1 and TRBJ2-7, is KAGVTQTPRYLIKTRGQQVTLSCSPISGHRSVSWYQQTPGQGLQFLFEYFSETQRNKGNFPGRFSGRQFSNSRSEMNVSTLELGDSALYLCASRLEDEQYFGPGTRLTVT.

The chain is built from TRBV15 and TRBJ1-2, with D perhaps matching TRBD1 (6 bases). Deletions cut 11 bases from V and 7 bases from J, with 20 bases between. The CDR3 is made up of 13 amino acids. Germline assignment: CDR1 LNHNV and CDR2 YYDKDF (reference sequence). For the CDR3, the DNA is TGTGCCGGGGGCCAGGCTGCGTTTACTGGCTACACCTTC. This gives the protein CAGGQAAFTGYTF.

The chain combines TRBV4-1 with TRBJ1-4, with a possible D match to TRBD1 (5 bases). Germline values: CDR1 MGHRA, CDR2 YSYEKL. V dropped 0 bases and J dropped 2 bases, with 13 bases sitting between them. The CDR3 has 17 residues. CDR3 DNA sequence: TGCGCCAGCAGCCAAGATCGGGGGGGAGTCACTAATGAAAAACTGTTTTTT. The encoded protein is CASSQDRGGVTNEKLFF.

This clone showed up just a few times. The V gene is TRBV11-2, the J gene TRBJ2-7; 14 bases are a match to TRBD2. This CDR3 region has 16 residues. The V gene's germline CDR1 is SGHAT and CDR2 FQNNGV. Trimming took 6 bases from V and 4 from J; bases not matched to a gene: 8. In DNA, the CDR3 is TGTGCCAGCAGAGCCGGGACTAGCGGGGGTCCGTACGAGCAGTACTTC. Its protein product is CASRAGTSGGPYEQYF.

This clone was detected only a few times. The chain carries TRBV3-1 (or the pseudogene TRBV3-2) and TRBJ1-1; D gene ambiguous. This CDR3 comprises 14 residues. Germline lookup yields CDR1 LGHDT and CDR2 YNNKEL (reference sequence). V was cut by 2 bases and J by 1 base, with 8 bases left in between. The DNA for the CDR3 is TGTGCCAGCAGCCAAAACACCCGGAACACTGAAGCTTTCTTT. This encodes CASSQNTRNTEAFF.

CDR3 nucleotides: TGTGCCAGTAGTCCCCTCACTAGCGGGGGGCGGGAGACCCAGTACTTC. This encodes CASSPLTSGGRETQYF. This chain connects TRBV19 to TRBJ2-5; the match to TRBD2 covers 12 bases. The CDR3 runs to 16 residues. The V and J ends lost 5 bases and 5 bases, in that order; junction bases with no gene match: 9. Per germline, CDR1 LNHDA and CDR2 SQIVND (reference sequence).

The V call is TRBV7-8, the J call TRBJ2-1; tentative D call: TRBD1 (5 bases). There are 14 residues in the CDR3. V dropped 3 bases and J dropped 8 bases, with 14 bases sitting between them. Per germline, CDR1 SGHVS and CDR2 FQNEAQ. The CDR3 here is CASSLQGIKDEQFF. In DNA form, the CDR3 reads TGTGCCAGCAGCTTGCAGGGTATCAAAGATGAGCAGTTCTTC.

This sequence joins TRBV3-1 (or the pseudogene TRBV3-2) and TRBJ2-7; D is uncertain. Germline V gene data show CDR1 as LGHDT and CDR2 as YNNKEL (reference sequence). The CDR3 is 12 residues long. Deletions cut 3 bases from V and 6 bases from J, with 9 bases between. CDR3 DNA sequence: TGTGCCAGCAGCCATTACTTACGCGAGCAGTACTTC. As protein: CASSHYLREQYF.

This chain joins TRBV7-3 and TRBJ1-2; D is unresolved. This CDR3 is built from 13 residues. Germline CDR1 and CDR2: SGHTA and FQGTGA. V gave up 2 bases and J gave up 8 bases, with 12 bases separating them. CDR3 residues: CASSLFPRYGYTF. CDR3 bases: TGTGCCAGCAGCTTATTCCCCCGGTACGGCTACACCTTC.

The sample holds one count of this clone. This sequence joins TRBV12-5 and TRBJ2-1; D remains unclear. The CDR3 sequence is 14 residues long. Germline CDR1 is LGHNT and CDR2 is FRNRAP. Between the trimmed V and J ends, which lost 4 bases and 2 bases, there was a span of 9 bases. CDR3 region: CASGSGRAYNEQFF. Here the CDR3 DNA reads TGTGCTAGTGGTTCCGGTCGCGCCTACAATGAGCAGTTCTTC. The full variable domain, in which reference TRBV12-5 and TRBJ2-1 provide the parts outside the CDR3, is DARVTQTPRHKVTEMGQEVTMRCQPILGHNTVFWYRQTMMQGLELLAYFRNRAPLDDSGMPKDRFSAEMPDATLATLKIQPSEPRDSAVYFCASGSGRAYNEQFFGPGTRLTVL.

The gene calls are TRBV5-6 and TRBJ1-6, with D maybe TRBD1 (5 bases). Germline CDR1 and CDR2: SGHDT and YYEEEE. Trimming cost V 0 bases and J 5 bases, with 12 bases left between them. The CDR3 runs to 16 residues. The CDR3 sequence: CASSLEQGRDNSPLHF. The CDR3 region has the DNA TGTGCCAGCAGCTTGGAGCAGGGTAGGGATAATTCACCCCTCCACTTT. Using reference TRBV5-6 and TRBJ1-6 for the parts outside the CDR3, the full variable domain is DAGVTQSPTHLIKTRGQQVTLRCSPKSGHDTVSWYQQALGQGPQFIFQYYEEEERQRGNFPDRFSGHQFPNYSSELNVNALLLGDSALYLCASSLEQGRDNSPLHFGNGTRLTVT.

CDR3 in DNA: TGTGCCAGCTCCCCCCCGGGACAGCGGTTTGAAGCTTTCTTT. This codes for CASSPPGQRFEAFF. The rearrangement joins TRBV18 to TRBJ1-1; 7 bases line up with TRBD1. This CDR3 region has 14 residues. The V gene end was trimmed by 6 bases and the J gene end by 7 bases; junction bases not matched to a gene: 11. Germline V gives CDR1 KGHSH, CDR2 LQKENI.

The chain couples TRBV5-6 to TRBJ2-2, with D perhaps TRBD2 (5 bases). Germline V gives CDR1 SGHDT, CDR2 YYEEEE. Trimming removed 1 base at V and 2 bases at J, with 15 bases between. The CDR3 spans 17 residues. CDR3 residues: CASSLFLAPSNTGELFF. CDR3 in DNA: TGTGCCAGCAGCTTGTTCCTAGCTCCTAGTAACACCGGGGAGCTGTTTTTT. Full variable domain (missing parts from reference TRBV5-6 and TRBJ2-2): DAGVTQSPTHLIKTRGQQVTLRCSPKSGHDTVSWYQQALGQGPQFIFQYYEEEERQRGNFPDRFSGHQFPNYSSELNVNALLLGDSALYLCASSLFLAPSNTGELFFGEGSRLTVL.

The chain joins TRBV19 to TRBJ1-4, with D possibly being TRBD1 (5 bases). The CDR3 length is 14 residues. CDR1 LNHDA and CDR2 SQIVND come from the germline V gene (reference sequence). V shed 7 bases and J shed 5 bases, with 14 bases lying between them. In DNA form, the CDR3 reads TGTGCCAGTAAATCATCAGGGTGGAATGAAAAACTGTTTTTT. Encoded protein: CASKSSGWNEKLFF. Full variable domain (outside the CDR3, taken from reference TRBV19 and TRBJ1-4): DGGITQSPKYLFRKEGQNVTLSCEQNLNHDAMYWYRQDPGQGLRLIYYSQIVNDFQKGDIAEGYSVSREKKESFPLTVTSAQKNPTAFYLCASKSSGWNEKLFFGSGTQLSVL.

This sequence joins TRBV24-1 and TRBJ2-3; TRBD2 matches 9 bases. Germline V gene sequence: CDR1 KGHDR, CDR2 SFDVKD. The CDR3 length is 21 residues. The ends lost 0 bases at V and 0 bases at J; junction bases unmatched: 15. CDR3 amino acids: CATSDLRSSGGPRTSTDTQYF. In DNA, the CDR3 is TGTGCCACCAGTGATTTGCGGTCCAGCGGGGGGCCCCGAACTAGCACAGATACGCAGTATTTT.